The clone carrying this T cell receptor beta chain was seen ten or more times. The antigen is not known. V shed 6 bases and J 6 bases; nucleotides not matched to a gene: 13. The CDR3 runs to 16 residues. Investigators prepared the TCR beta libraries by applying iRepertoire HTBI primers and Arm-PCR of CDR3 regions. TCRdb called the multiplex PCR reads again in MiXCR, with one record for every CDR3 protein. In the table there are about 400,000 distinct CDR3 sequences, 15% of which are singletons. The sample's time point: newly diagnosed GD, antithyroid drugs for less than 3 months. Researchers made the TCR library from RNA that was extracted from PBMCs. This entry is derived from a study of regulatory T cells in long-lasting Graves disease. Notes on the study in general: It was in persistent disease that TRBV28, TRBJ1-2 and TRBJ2-5 were favored. Graves' patients with persistent disease showed TCR diversity lower than patients newly diagnosed.

In addition, the sample was reused for a study of T cells in Graves' hyperthyroidism and ophthalmopathy.

The TCR was taken from a woman aged 40 to 49 with Graves disease. The J gene is TRBJ1-5, the V gene TRBV12-3 or TRBV12-4, with 8 bases matching TRBD1. This specimen consisted of peripheral blood mononuclear cells (PBMCs), obtained at new diagnosis, from a patient treated with antithyroid drugs. CDR3 residues: CASRPAGTGASQPQHF. CDR3 sequence (DNA): TGTGCCAGCAGACCCGCCGGGACAGGTGCAAGTCAGCCCCAGCATTTT.